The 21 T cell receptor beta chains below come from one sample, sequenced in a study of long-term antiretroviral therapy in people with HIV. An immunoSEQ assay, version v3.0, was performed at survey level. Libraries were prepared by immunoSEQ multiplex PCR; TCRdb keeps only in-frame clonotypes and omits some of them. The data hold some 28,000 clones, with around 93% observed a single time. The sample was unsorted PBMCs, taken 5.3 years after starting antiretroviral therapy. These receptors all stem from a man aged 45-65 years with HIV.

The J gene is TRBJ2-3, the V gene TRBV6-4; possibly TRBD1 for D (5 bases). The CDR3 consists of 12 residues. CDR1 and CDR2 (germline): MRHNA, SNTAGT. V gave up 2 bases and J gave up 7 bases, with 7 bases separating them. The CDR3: CASSDAGYTQYF. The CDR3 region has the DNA TGTGCCAGCAGTGACGCAGGGTATACGCAGTATTTT.

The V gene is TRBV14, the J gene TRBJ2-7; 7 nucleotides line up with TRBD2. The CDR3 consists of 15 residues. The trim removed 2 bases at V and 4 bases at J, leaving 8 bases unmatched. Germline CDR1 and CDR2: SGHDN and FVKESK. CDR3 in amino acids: CASSQLLSGLYEQYF. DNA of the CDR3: TGTGCCAGCAGCCAACTCCTTAGCGGGTTATACGAGCAGTACTTC.

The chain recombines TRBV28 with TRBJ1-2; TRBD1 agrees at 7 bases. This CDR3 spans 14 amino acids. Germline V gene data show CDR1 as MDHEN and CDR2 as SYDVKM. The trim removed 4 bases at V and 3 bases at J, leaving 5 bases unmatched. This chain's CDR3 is CASSSNRGDYGYTF. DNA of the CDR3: TGTGCCAGCAGTTCGAACAGGGGCGACTATGGCTACACCTTC.

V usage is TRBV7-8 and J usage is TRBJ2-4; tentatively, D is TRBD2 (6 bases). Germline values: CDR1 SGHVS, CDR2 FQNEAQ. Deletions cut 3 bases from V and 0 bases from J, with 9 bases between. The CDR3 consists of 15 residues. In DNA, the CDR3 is TGTGCCAGCAGCTTGGGGGGATTAGCCAAAAACATTCAGTACTTC. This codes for CASSLGGLAKNIQYF. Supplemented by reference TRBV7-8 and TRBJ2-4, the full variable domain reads GAGVSQSPRYKVAKRGQDVALRCDPISGHVSLFWYQQALGQGPEFLTYFQNEAQLDKSGLPSDRFFAERPEGSVSTLKIQRTQQEDSAVYLCASSLGGLAKNIQYFGAGTRLSVL.

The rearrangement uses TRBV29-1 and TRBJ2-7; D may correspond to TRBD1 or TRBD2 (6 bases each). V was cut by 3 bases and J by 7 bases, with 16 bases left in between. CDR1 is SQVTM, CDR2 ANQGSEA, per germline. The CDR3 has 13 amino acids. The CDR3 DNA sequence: TGCAGCGTTGACTTAGGGGGGTCGGGAGAGCAGTACTTC. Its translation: CSVDLGGSGEQYF.

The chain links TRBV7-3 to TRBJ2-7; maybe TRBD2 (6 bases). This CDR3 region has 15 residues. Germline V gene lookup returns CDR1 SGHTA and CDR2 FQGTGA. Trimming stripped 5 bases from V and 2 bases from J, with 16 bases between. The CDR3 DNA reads TGTGCCAGCAGCCTAGGGGCTAGCGAGACCTACGAGCAGTACTTC. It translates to CASSLGASETYEQYF.

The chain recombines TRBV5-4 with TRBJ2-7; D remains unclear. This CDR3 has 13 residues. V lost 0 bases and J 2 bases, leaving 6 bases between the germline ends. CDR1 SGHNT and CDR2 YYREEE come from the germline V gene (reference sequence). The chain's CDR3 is CASSLDTAYEQYF. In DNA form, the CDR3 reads TGTGCCAGCAGCTTGGATACAGCCTACGAGCAGTACTTC.

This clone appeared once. CDR3 sequence: CASSLSTYEQYF. The CDR3 DNA sequence: TGTGCCAGCAGTTTAAGCACCTACGAGCAGTACTTC. V gene TRBV28 combines with J gene TRBJ2-7, with D unresolved. Germline loops: CDR1 MDHEN, CDR2 SYDVKM. Trimming left V 2 bases short and J 2 bases short, with 4 bases between. CDR3 length: 12 amino acids.

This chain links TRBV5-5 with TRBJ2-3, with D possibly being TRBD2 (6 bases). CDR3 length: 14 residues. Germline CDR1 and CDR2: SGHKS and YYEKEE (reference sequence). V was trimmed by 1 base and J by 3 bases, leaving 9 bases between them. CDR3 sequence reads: CASSLWGETDTQYF. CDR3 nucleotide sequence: TGTGCCAGCAGCTTGTGGGGGGAGACAGATACGCAGTATTTT.

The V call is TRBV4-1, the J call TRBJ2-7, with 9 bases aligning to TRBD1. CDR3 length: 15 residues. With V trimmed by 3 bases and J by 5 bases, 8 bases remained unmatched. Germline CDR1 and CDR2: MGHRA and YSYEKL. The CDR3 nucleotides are TGCGCCAGCAGCCAGGCCGGGACAGGGATCGACGAGCAGTACTTC. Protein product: CASSQAGTGIDEQYF.

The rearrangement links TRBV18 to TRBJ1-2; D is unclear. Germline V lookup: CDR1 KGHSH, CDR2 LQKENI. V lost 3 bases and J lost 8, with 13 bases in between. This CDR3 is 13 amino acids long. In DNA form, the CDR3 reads TGTGCCAGCTCACCGAGCCGGGAAAGGGGCTACACCTTC. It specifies CASSPSRERGYTF.

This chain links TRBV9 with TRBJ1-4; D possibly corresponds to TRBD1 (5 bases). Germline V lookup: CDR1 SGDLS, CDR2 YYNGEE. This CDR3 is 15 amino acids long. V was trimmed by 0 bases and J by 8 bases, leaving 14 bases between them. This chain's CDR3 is CASSVAGAQGEKLFF. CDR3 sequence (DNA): TGTGCCAGCAGCGTAGCCGGGGCCCAGGGAGAAAAACTGTTTTTT. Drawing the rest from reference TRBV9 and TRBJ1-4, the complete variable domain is DSGVTQTPKHLITATGQRVTLRCSPRSGDLSVYWYQQSLDQGLQFLIQYYNGEERAKGNILERFSAQQFPDLHSELNLSSLELGDSALYFCASSVAGAQGEKLFFGSGTQLSVL.

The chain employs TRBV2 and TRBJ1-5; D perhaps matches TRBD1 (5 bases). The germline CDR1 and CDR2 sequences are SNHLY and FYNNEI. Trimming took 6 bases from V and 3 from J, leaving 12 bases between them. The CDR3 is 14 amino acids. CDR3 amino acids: CASSGQGLNQPQHF. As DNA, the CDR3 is TGTGCCAGCAGCGGGCAGGGTCTCAATCAGCCCCAGCATTTT. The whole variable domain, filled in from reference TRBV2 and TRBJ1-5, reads EPEVTQTPSHQVTQMGQEVILRCVPISNHLYFYWYRQILGQKVEFLVSFYNNEISEKSEIFDDQFSVERPDGSNFTLKIRSTKLEDSAMYFCASSGQGLNQPQHFGDGTRLSIL.

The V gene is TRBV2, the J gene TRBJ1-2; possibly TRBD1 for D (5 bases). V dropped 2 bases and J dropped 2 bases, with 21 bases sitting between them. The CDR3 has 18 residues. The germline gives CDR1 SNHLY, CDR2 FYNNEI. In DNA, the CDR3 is TGTGCCAGCAGTGAAATCTCGGGGGGGAGTGCGGGGAACTATGGCTACACCTTC. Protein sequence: CASSEISGGSAGNYGYTF.

The CDR3 loop reads CASSLDRGNQPQHF. The CDR3 bases are TGCGCCAGCAGCCTGGACAGGGGCAATCAGCCCCAGCATTTT. V usage is TRBV4-3 and J usage is TRBJ1-5; 8 bases agree with TRBD1. This CDR3 is built from 14 residues. The V segment lost 4 bases and the J segment 2 bases; nucleotides outside the gene matches: 1. Germline lookup yields CDR1 LGHNA and CDR2 YSLEER.

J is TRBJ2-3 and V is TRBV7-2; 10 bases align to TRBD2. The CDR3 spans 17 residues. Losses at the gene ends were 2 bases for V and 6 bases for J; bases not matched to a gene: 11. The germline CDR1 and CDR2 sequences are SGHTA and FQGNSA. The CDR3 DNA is TGTGCCAGCAGCTTAAATTCAGCGGGGGGGACTGTCGATACGCAGTATTTT. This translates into CASSLNSAGGTVDTQYF.

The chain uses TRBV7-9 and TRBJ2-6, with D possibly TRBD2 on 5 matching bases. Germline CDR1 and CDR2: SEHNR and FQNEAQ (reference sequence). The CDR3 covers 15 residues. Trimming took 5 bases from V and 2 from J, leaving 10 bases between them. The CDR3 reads CASSPRETGANVLTF. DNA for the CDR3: TGTGCCAGCAGCCCGAGGGAGACTGGGGCCAACGTCCTGACTTTC.

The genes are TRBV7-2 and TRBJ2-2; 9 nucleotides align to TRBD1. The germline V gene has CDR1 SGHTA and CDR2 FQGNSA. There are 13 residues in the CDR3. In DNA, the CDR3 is TGTGCGGACAGGGGCCCGAACACCGGGGAGCTGTTTTTT. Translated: CADRGPNTGELFF.

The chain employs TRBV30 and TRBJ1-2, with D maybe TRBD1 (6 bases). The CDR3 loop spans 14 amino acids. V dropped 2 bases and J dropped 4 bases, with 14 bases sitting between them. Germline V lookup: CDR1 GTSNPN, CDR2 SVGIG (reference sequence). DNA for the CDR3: TGTGCCTGGAGTCCACAGGGAGGGAGCTATGGCTACACCTTC. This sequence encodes CAWSPQGGSYGYTF.

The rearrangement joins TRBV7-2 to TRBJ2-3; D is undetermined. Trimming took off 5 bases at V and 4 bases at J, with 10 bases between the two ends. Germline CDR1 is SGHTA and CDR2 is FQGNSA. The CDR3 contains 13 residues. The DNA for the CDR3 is TGTGCCAGCAGCATCCCCGGTCCAGATACGCAGTATTTT. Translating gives CASSIPGPDTQYF.

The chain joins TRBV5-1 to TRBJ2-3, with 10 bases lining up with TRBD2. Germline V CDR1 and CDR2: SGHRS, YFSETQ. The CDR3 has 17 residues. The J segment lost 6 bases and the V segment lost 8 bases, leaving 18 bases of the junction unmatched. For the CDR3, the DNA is TGCGCCAGTAACCCAAGCGGGGGGGCCGGTCCATACGATACGCAGTATTTT. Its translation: CASNPSGGAGPYDTQYF.